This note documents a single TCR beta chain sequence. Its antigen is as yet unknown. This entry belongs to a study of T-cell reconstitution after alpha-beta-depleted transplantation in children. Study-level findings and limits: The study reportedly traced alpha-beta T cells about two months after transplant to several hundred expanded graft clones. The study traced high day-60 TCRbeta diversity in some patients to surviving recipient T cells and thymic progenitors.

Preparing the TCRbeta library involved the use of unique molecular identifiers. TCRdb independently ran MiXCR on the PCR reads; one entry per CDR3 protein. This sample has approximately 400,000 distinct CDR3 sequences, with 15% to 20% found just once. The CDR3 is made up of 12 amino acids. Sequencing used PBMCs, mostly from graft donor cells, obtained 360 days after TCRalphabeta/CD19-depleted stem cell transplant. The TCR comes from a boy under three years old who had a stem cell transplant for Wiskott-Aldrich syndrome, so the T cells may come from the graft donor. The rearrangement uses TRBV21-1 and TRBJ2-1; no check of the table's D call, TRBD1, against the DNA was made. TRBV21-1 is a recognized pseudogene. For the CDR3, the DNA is TGTGCCAGCAGCACGACAGGGAATGAGCAGTTCTTC. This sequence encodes CASSTTGNEQFF.